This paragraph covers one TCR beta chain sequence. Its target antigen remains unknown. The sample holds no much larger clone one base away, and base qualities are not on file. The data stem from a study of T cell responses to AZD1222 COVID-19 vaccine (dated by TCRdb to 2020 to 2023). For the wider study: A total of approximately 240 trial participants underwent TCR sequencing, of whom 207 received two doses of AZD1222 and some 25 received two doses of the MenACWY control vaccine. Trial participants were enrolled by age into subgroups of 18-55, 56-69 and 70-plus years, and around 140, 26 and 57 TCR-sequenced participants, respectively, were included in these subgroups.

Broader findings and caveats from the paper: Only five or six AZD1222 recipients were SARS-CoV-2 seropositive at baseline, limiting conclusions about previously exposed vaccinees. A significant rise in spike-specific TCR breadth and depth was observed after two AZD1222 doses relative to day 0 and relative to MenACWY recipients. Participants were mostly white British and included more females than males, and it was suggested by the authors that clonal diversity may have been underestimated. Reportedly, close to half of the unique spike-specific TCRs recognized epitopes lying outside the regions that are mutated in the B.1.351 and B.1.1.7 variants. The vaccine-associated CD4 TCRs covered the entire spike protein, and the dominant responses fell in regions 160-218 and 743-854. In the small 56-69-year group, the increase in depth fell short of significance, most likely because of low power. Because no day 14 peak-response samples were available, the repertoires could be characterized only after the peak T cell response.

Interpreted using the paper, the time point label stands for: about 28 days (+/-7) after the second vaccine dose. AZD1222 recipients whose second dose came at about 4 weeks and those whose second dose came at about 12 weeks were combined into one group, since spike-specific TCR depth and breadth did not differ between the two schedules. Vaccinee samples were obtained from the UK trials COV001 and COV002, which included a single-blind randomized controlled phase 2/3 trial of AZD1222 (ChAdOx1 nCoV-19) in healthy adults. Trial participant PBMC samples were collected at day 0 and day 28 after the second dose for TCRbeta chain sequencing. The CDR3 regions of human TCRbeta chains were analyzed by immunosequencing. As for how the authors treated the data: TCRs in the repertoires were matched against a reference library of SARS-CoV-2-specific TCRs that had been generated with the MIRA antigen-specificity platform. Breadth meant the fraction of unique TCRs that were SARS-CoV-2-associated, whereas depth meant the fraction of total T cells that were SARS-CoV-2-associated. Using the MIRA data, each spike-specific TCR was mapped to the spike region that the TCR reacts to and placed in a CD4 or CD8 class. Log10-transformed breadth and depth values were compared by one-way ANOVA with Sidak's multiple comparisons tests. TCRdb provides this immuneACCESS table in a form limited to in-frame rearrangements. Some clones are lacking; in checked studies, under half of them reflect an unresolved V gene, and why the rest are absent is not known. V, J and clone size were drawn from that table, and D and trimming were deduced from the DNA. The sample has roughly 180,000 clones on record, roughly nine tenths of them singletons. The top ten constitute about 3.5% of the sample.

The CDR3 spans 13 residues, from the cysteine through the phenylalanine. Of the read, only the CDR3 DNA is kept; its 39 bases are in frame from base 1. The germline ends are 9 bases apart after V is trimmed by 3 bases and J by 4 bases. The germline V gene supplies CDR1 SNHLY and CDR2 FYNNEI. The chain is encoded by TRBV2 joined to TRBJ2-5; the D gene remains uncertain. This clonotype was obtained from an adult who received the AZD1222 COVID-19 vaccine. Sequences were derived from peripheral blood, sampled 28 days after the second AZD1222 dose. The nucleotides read TGTGCCAGCAGTGAGGGTCCTCTAGAGACCCAGTACTTC. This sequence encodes CASSEGPLETQYF.